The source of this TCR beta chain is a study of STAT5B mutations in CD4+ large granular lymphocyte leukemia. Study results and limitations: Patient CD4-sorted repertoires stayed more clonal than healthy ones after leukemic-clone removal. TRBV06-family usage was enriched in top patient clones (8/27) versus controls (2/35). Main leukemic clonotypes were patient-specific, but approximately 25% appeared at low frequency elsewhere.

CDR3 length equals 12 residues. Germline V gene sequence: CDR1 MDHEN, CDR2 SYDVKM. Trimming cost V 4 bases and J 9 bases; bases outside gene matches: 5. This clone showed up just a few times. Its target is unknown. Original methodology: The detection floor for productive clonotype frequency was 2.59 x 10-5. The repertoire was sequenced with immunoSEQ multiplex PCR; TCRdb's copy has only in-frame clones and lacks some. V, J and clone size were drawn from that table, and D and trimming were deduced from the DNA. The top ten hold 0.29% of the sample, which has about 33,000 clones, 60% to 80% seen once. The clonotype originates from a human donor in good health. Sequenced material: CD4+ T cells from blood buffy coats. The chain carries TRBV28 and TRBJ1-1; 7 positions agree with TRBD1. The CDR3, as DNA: TGTGCCAGCAGTTACAGGGGTTTGCAAGCTTTCTTT. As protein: CASSYRGLQAFF.